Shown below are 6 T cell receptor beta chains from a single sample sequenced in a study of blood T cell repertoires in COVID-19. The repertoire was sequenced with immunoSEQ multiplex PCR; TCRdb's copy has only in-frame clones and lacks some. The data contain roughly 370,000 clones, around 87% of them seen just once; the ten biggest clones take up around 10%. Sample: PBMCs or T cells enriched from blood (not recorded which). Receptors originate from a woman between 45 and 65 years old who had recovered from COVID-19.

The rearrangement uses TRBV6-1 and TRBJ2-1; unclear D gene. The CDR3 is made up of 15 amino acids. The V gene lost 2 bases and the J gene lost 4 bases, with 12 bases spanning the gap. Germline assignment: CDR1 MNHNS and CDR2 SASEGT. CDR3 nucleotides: TGTGCCAGCAGTGAAACGGGTTACCTATACAATGAGCAGTTCTTC. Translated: CASSETGYLYNEQFF.

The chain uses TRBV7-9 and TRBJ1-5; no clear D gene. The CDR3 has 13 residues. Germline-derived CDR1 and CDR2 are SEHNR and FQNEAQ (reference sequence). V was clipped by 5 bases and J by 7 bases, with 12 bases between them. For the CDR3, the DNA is TGTGCCAGCAGCCCCGAAGGCGGACAGCCCCAGCATTTT. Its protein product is CASSPEGGQPQHF.

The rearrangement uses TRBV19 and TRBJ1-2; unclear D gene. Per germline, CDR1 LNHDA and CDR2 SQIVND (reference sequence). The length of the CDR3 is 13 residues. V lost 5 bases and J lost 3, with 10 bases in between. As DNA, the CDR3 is TGTGCCAGTAGTCTCGGGTTAGACTATGGCTACACCTTC. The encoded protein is CASSLGLDYGYTF.

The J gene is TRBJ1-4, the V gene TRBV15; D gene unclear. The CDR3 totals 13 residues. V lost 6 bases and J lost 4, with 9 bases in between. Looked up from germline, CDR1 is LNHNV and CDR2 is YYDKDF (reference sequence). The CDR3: CATRPEGNEKLFF. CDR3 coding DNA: TGTGCCACCAGGCCAGAGGGTAATGAAAAACTGTTTTTT. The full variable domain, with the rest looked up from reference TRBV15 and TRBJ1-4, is DAMVIQNPRYQVTQFGKPVTLSCSQTLNHNVMYWYQQKSSQAPKLLFHYYDKDFNNEADTPDNFQSRRPNTSFCFLDIRSPGLGDTAMYLCATRPEGNEKLFFGSGTQLSVL.

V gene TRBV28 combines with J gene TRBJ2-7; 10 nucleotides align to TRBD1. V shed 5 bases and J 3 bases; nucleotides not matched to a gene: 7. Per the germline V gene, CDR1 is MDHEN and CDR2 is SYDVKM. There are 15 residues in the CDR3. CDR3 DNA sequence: TGTGCCAGCAGTGGGGGAGGGACAGGGGTCTACGAGCAGTACTTC. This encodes CASSGGGTGVYEQYF.

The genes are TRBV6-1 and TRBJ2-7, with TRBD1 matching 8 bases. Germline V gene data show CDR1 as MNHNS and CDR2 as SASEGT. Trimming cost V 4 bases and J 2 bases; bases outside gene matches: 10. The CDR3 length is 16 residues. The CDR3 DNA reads TGTGCCAGCAGTGTTCTAATGACAGGGGAGCCCTACGAGCAGTACTTC. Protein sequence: CASSVLMTGEPYEQYF.